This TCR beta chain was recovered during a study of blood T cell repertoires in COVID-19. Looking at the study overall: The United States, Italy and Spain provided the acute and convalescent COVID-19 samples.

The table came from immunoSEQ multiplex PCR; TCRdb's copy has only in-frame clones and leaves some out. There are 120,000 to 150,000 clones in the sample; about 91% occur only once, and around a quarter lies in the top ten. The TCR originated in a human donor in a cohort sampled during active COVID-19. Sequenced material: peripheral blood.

CDR3 sequence reads: CASSPGEGQETQYF. The CDR3 DNA sequence: TGTGCCAGCAGCCCAGGGGAGGGCCAAGAGACCCAGTACTTC. The chain couples TRBV9 to TRBJ2-5; possibly TRBD2 for D (7 bases). The CDR3 contains 14 residues. V lost 4 bases, J lost 1 base, and 11 bases lay in between. Germline V lookup: CDR1 SGDLS, CDR2 YYNGEE.